Each of the 32 T cell receptor beta chains below was sequenced from the same sample in a study of shared clonotypes between healthy human individuals. CD8 cells regarded as naive lacked CD45RO, were positively chosen for CCR7, and omitted terminally differentiated effector memory CD45RA+ cells. Sequencing used immunoSEQ multiplex PCR; TCRdb keeps in-frame clones, though not all of them. The table has roughly 890,000 clones, about 92% seen once. The sample taken for sequencing was naive CD8+ T cells sorted from blood. Every receptor here comes from a young man in good health.

The table lists this clone with a count of one. The rearrangement links TRBV7-8 to TRBJ2-5; maybe TRBD1 (6 bases). This CDR3 has 18 residues. V lost 1 base to trimming and J lost 0 bases, with 18 bases between them. CDR1 SGHVS and CDR2 FQNEAQ come from the germline V gene. Written as DNA, the CDR3 is TGTGCCAGCAGCTTAGAGCGCGACAGGATGGAACACCAAGAGACCCAGTACTTC. It yields the protein CASSLERDRMEHQETQYF.

The chain is built from TRBV4-3 and TRBJ2-1; 9 bases line up with TRBD1. The V gene end was trimmed by 2 bases and the J gene end by 4 bases; junction bases not matched to a gene: 12. The CDR3 runs to 18 residues. The germline V gene encodes CDR1 LGHNA and CDR2 YSLEER. The CDR3 loop reads CASSQNPRGTGFYNEQFF. The CDR3 DNA reads TGCGCCAGCAGCCAAAATCCTCGTGGGACAGGGTTTTACAATGAGCAGTTCTTC.

V is TRBV27 and J is TRBJ2-7; 14 positions match TRBD2. The length of the CDR3 is 15 residues. V lost 3 bases and J lost 3; bases outside the gene matches: 1. Germline-derived CDR1 and CDR2 are MNHEY and SMNVEV (reference sequence). The CDR3 spells CASSFGTSGGYEQYF. In DNA, the CDR3 is TGTGCCAGCAGTTTCGGGACTAGCGGGGGCTACGAGCAGTACTTC.

The chain employs TRBV5-6 and TRBJ1-1; D may be TRBD1 (5 bases). Trimming cost V 2 bases and J 6 bases, with 11 bases left between them. The germline V gene has CDR1 SGHDT and CDR2 YYEEEE. The length of the CDR3 is 13 residues. CDR3 coding DNA: TGTGCCAGCAGCTTTGCAGGGAAAGCTGAAGCTTTCTTT. This encodes CASSFAGKAEAFF.

The V gene is TRBV27, the J gene TRBJ2-7, with TRBD1 identical over 9 bases. Germline V gives CDR1 MNHEY, CDR2 SMNVEV (reference sequence). This CDR3 is built from 14 residues. The V gene end was trimmed by 2 bases and the J gene end by 4 bases; junction bases not matched to a gene: 3. Here the CDR3 DNA reads TGTGCCAGCAGTTTAGAGGGACAGGGTTACGAGCAGTACTTC. Its translation: CASSLEGQGYEQYF.

V usage is TRBV6-1 and J usage is TRBJ1-4; 7 positions agree with TRBD1. CDR1 and CDR2 from the germline V gene are MNHNS and SASEGT. Trimming removed 4 bases from V and 6 bases from J; junction bases left unmatched: 14. The CDR3 consists of 17 residues. CDR3 protein: CASSGQGQAYPDEKLFF. The CDR3 DNA is TGTGCCAGCAGTGGACAGGGCCAGGCCTATCCGGATGAAAAACTGTTTTTT.

This clone was recorded once. J is TRBJ2-5 and V is TRBV9, with 7 bases aligning to TRBD1. Per germline, CDR1 SGDLS and CDR2 YYNGEE. The CDR3 length is 16 residues. Unmatched junction bases numbered 13, after V lost 3 bases and J lost 5 bases. CDR3 residues: CASSERGLTGAETQYF. The CDR3 DNA follows: TGTGCCAGCAGCGAGAGGGGATTAACAGGGGCTGAGACCCAGTACTTC.

For this clone: Other DNA sequences in this specimen translate into the identical CDR3. J is TRBJ2-7 and V is TRBV7-9; TRBD2 matches 7 bases. CDR1 is SEHNR, CDR2 FQNEAQ, per germline (reference sequence). The CDR3 contains 14 residues. The V segment lost 4 bases and the J segment 0 bases; nucleotides outside the gene matches: 3. As DNA, the CDR3 is TGTGCCAGCAGCTCATCGGGAGGCTCCTACGAGCAGTACTTC. Its translation is CASSSSGGSYEQYF.

This chain links TRBV19 with TRBJ2-1; D is possibly TRBD1 (5 bases). V shed 6 bases and J shed 3 bases, with 15 bases lying between them. Germline CDR1 reads LNHDA; CDR2 reads SQIVND (reference sequence). This CDR3 contains 15 residues. In DNA form, the CDR3 reads TGTGCCAGTAGCCGAGACAGTTCTTACTACAATGAGCAGTTCTTC. Translating it yields CASSRDSSYYNEQFF.

Points on this clone: One junction end does not reproduce the germline sequence, and a read error may be involved. CDR3 nucleotides: TGTGCCAGCAGCTTGGCAGGGGGTAAAGTTAAGGATTTT. This encodes CASSLAGGKVKDF. J is TRBJ2-3 and V is TRBV7-9; 7 bases map to TRBD1. The germline V gene has CDR1 SEHNR and CDR2 FQNEAQ (reference sequence). This CDR3 has 13 amino acids. Drawing the rest from reference TRBV7-9 and TRBJ2-3, the complete variable domain is DTGVSQNPRHKITKRGQNVTFRCDPISEHNRLYWYRQTLGQGPEFLTYFQNEAQLEKSRLLSDRFSAERPKGSFSTLEIQRTEQGDSAMYLCASSLAGGKVKDFGPGTRLTVL.

The V and J genes are TRBV11-2 and TRBJ2-1, with D unclear. Trimming removed 7 bases from V and 0 bases from J, with 4 bases in between. The length of the CDR3 is 12 residues. Germline CDR1 SGHAT, CDR2 FQNNGV. The CDR3 nucleotides read TGTGCCAGCAAAGGCTCCTACAATGAGCAGTTCTTC. Protein product: CASKGSYNEQFF.

This chain links TRBV7-9 with TRBJ2-7, with 7 bases fitting TRBD2. The CDR3 sequence is 15 residues long. CDR1 is SEHNR, CDR2 FQNEAQ, per germline (reference sequence). V dropped 5 bases and J dropped 0; count of bases not matched to a gene: 7. The CDR3 here is CASSPGRDYSYEQYF. The CDR3 DNA reads TGTGCCAGCAGCCCCGGGCGGGACTACTCCTACGAGCAGTACTTC.

The chain couples TRBV27 to TRBJ2-7; D is possibly TRBD1 (6 bases). From germline, CDR1 is MNHEY and CDR2 SMNVEV (reference sequence). The CDR3 length is 13 residues. Trimming removed 6 bases at V and 7 bases at J, with 16 bases between. CDR3 coding DNA: TGTGCCAGCAGATCGACAGGTTACGGGGAGCAGTACTTC. Protein sequence: CASRSTGYGEQYF.

J is TRBJ1-1 and V is TRBV6-6; D is unresolved. Trimming pared 2 bases from V and 1 base from J, leaving 11 bases between. Germline V lookup: CDR1 MNHNY, CDR2 SVGAGI (reference sequence). This CDR3 region has 15 residues. The chain's CDR3 is CASSYSRERNTEAFF. CDR3 sequence (DNA): TGTGCCAGCAGTTACAGTCGAGAGAGGAACACTGAAGCTTTCTTT.

The rearrangement uses TRBV13 and TRBJ1-1; the D is unclear. Germline V gene sequence: CDR1 PRHDT, CDR2 FYEKMQ (reference sequence). The ends were cut back, 5 bases at V and 7 bases at J, with 11 bases in the middle. The CDR3 contains 12 residues. CDR3 sequence (DNA): TGTGCCAGCAGCATCGCTAAGTATGAAGCTTTCTTT. It translates to CASSIAKYEAFF.

The rearrangement joins TRBV5-4 to TRBJ1-2; 7 bases match TRBD1. Germline V gene sequence: CDR1 SGHNT, CDR2 YYREEE (reference sequence). Trimming at V came to 0 bases and at J to 0 bases, leaving 8 bases not matched to a gene. This CDR3 spans 17 amino acids. CDR3 DNA: TGTGCCAGCAGCTTGGGGATGGACAGGTGGGCTAACTATGGCTACACCTTC. Translation: CASSLGMDRWANYGYTF.

Details on this clone: The same CDR3 can be traced to other DNA sequences in this sample. V gene TRBV9 combines with J gene TRBJ2-2, with 7 bases matching TRBD1. This CDR3 is built from 14 residues. Germline V gene data show CDR1 as SGDLS and CDR2 as YYNGEE. V shed 4 bases, J shed 6 bases, and the junction held 6 bases outside the gene matches. The chain's CDR3 is CASSLGDSAGELFF. The CDR3 bases are TGTGCCAGCAGCCTAGGGGACAGTGCCGGGGAGCTGTTTTTT.

V and J are TRBV2 and TRBJ2-3, with TRBD1 matching 10 bases. Germline CDR1 reads SNHLY; CDR2 reads FYNNEI. Trimming removed 5 bases from V and 2 bases from J; junction bases left unmatched: 13. The CDR3 loop spans 18 amino acids. The DNA for the CDR3 is TGTGCCAGCAGTCGGACAGGGGGAGGCCTAGCGGTCACAGATACGCAGTATTTT. Its protein is CASSRTGGGLAVTDTQYF.

The rearrangement joins TRBV7-9 to TRBJ2-1, with D perhaps matching TRBD2 (6 bases). V was cut by 2 bases and J by 2 bases, with 7 bases left in between. Germline CDR1 reads SEHNR; CDR2 reads FQNEAQ (reference sequence). CDR3 length equals 14 residues. The CDR3 region is CASSLPGAYNEQFF. The CDR3 DNA follows: TGTGCCAGCAGCTTACCGGGAGCCTACAATGAGCAGTTCTTC.

The rearrangement uses TRBV28 and TRBJ1-2, with D uncertain. This CDR3 is 11 amino acids long. Between the trimmed V and J ends, which lost 2 bases and 6 bases, there was a span of 4 bases. CDR1 MDHEN and CDR2 SYDVKM come from the germline V gene. The CDR3 loop reads CASSLGNGYTF. The CDR3 DNA reads as TGTGCCAGCAGTTTAGGGAATGGCTACACCTTC.

This chain joins TRBV5-6 and TRBJ2-7; possibly TRBD1 or TRBD2 for D (6 bases each). CDR1 is SGHDT and CDR2 is YYEEEE in the germline V gene. The ends were cut back, 2 bases at V and 5 bases at J, with 8 bases in the middle. The CDR3 has 12 residues. As DNA, the CDR3 is TGTGCCAGCAGCTTTAGGGGGGACGAGCAGTACTTC. This codes for CASSFRGDEQYF.

The chain uses TRBV4-1 and TRBJ2-3; 7 bases are shared with TRBD2. Per germline, CDR1 MGHRA and CDR2 YSYEKL. CDR3 length: 16 amino acids. Trimming took 4 bases from V and 8 from J; bases not matched to a gene: 15. The CDR3: CASSPMVGREKGTQYF. The CDR3 DNA sequence: TGCGCCAGCAGCCCCATGGTCGGGCGGGAGAAGGGTACGCAGTATTTT.

As concerns this clone: Distinct nucleotide sequences in the sample also encode this CDR3. Here the CDR3 DNA reads TGCGCCAGCAGCTTGGTATCTAGCGGGAGCTACGAGCAGTACTTC. Its translation: CASSLVSSGSYEQYF. The chain is built from TRBV5-1 and TRBJ2-7, with 10 bases identical to TRBD2. The J segment lost 3 bases and the V segment lost 0 bases, leaving 3 bases of the junction unmatched. This CDR3 is 15 amino acids long. CDR1 and CDR2 (germline): SGHRS, YFSETQ.

The chain joins TRBV6-4 to TRBJ2-5, with TRBD2 identical over 11 bases. Trimming at V came to 6 bases and at J to 0 bases, leaving 3 bases not matched to a gene. CDR1 is MRHNA and CDR2 is SNTAGT in the germline V gene. The CDR3 has 15 residues. The CDR3 is CASSPTSGDQETQYF. The CDR3 DNA reads TGTGCCAGCAGCCCGACTAGCGGGGACCAAGAGACCCAGTACTTC.

The V call is TRBV27, the J call TRBJ2-7; the match to TRBD1 covers 8 bases. This CDR3 has 14 residues. Germline CDR1 MNHEY, CDR2 SMNVEV (reference sequence). V trimming: 3 bases; J trimming: 0 bases; junction bases outside the gene matches: 1. The CDR3 nucleotides read TGTGCCAGCAGTTTTACAGGGGGCTCCTACGAGCAGTACTTC. Translated, it gives CASSFTGGSYEQYF.

This chain links TRBV12-5 with TRBJ1-1, with TRBD1 identical over 10 bases. Germline trimming cut 4 bases from V and 4 bases from J; bases unmatched to any gene: 6. There are 15 residues in the CDR3. In germline, CDR1 is LGHNT, CDR2 FRNRAP. The CDR3 DNA reads as TGTGCTAGTGGTTCGCCAGGGGACAGGGGCACTGAAGCTTTCTTT. As protein: CASGSPGDRGTEAFF.

The chain recombines TRBV7-9 with TRBJ2-7; 9 nucleotides agree with TRBD1. There are 15 residues in the CDR3. V lost 3 bases, J lost 0 bases, and 3 bases stayed unmatched. The germline V gene encodes CDR1 SEHNR and CDR2 FQNEAQ (reference sequence). CDR3 sequence reads: CASSFGTGSSYEQYF. CDR3 in DNA: TGTGCCAGCAGCTTCGGGACAGGGAGCTCCTACGAGCAGTACTTC.

V gene TRBV6-5 combines with J gene TRBJ2-1; TRBD2 aligns across 9 bases. V was clipped by 2 bases and J by 8 bases; unmatched bases: 4. CDR3 length: 14 amino acids. CDR1 is MNHEY and CDR2 is SVGAGI in the germline V gene. The CDR3 reads CASSYGSGSYEQFF. The CDR3 bases are TGTGCCAGCAGTTACGGTAGCGGGAGCTATGAGCAGTTCTTC.

This clone was observed a few times. The V and J genes are TRBV5-6 and TRBJ1-5; D call uncertain. The CDR3 spans 14 residues. CDR1 is SGHDT, CDR2 YYEEEE, per germline. Trimming left V 0 bases short and J 1 base short, with 5 bases between. The CDR3 sequence: CASSLVGSNQPQHF. DNA for the CDR3: TGTGCCAGCAGCTTGGTGGGCAGCAATCAGCCCCAGCATTTT.

This chain connects TRBV29-1 to TRBJ2-1, with TRBD2 matching over 12 bases. Germline lookup yields CDR1 SQVTM and CDR2 ANQGSEA. J lost 0 bases, V lost 4 bases, and 10 bases had no gene match. This CDR3 spans 18 amino acids. CDR3 amino acids: CSVVPSGRAASSYNEQFF. The CDR3 nucleotides read TGCAGCGTTGTACCTAGCGGGAGGGCAGCCAGCTCCTACAATGAGCAGTTCTTC.

CDR3 sequence: CASSSTGQEYEQYF. CDR3 in DNA: TGTGCCAGCAGCTCCACCGGACAGGAGTACGAGCAGTACTTC. The V call is TRBV5-4, the J call TRBJ2-7; TRBD1 matches at 7 bases. Per germline, CDR1 SGHNT and CDR2 YYREEE (reference sequence). V gave up 3 bases and J gave up 4 bases; unmatched junction bases: 7. There are 14 residues in the CDR3.

This clone has a single count. The V call is TRBV5-4, the J call TRBJ1-4; D might be TRBD1 (6 bases). V was shortened by 0 bases and J by 7 bases, with 13 bases between the two germline ends. Per germline, CDR1 SGHNT and CDR2 YYREEE (reference sequence). The CDR3 is made up of 15 amino acids. This CDR3 reads CASSLGRVQGEKLFF. CDR3 coding DNA: TGTGCCAGCAGCTTGGGTAGGGTACAGGGTGAAAAACTGTTTTTT. The full variable domain, with the rest looked up from reference TRBV5-4 and TRBJ1-4, is ETGVTQSPTHLIKTRGQQVTLRCSSQSGHNTVSWYQQALGQGPQFIFQYYREEENGRGNFPPRFSGLQFPNYSSELNVNALELDDSALYLCASSLGRVQGEKLFFGSGTQLSVL.